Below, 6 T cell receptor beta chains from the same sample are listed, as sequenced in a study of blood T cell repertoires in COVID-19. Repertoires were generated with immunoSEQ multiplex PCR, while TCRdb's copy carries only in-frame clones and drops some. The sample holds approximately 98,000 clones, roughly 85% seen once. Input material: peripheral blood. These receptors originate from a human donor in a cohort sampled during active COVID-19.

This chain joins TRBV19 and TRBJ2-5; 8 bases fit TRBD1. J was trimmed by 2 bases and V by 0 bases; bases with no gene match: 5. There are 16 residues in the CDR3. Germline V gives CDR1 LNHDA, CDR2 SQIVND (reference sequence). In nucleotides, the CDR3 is TGTGCCAGTAGTATAGATGGGACAGGCTTGCAAGAGACCCAGTACTTC. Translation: CASSIDGTGLQETQYF.

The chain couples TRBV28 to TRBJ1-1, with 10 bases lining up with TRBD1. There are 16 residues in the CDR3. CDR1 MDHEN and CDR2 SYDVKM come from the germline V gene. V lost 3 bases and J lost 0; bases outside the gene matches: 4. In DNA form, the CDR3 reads TGTGCCAGCAGTTTCTGGGACAGGGGATTGAACACTGAAGCTTTCTTT. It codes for CASSFWDRGLNTEAFF.

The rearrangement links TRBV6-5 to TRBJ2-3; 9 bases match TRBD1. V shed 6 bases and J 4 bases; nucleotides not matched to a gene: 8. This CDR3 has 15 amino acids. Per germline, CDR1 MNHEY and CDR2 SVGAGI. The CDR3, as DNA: TGTGCCAGCAGCCTACGGGGACAGGGAGCAGATACGCAGTATTTT. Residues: CASSLRGQGADTQYF.

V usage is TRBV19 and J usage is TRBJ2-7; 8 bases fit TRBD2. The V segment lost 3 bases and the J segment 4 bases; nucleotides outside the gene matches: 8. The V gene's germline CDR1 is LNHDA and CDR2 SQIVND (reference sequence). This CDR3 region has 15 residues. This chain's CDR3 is CASSILAGGLYEQYF. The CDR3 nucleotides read TGTGCCAGTAGTATTCTGGCGGGAGGACTGTACGAGCAGTACTTC.

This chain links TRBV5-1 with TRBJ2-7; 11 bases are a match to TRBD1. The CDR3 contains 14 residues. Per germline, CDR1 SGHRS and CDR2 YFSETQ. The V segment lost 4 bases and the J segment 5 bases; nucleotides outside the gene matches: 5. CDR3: CASSRDRGMNEQYF. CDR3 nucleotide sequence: TGCGCCAGCAGCCGGGACAGGGGGATGAACGAGCAGTACTTC. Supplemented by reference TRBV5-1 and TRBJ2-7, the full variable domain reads KAGVTQTPRYLIKTRGQQVTLSCSPISGHRSVSWYQQTPGQGLQFLFEYFSETQRNKGNFPGRFSGRQFSNSRSEMNVSTLELGDSALYLCASSRDRGMNEQYFGPGTRLTVT.

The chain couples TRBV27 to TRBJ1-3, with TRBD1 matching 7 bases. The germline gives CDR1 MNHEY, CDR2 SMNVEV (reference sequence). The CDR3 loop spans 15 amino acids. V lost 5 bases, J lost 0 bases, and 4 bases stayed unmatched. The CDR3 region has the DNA TGTGCCAGCAGTGCGACAGGGCTCTCTGGAAACACCATATATTTT. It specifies CASSATGLSGNTIYF.